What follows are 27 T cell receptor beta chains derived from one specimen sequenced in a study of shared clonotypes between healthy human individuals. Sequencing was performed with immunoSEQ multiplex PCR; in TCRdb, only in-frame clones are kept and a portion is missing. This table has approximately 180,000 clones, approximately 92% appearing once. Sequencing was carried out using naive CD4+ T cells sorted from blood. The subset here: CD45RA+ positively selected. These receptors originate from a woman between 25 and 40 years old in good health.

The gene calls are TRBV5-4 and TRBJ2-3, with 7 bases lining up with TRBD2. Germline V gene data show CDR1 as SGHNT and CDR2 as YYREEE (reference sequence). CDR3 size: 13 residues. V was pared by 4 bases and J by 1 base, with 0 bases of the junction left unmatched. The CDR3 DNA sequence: TGTGCCAGCAGCACTAGCGGCACAGATACGCAGTATTTT. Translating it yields CASSTSGTDTQYF.

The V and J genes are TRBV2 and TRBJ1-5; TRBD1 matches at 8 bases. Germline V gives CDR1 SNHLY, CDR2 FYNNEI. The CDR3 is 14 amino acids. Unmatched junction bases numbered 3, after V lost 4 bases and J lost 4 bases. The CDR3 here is CASSGDRLNQPQHF. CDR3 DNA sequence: TGTGCCAGCAGTGGGGACAGGTTAAATCAGCCCCAGCATTTT. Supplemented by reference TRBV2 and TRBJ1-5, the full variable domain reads EPEVTQTPSHQVTQMGQEVILRCVPISNHLYFYWYRQILGQKVEFLVSFYNNEISEKSEIFDDQFSVERPDGSNFTLKIRSTKLEDSAMYFCASSGDRLNQPQHFGDGTRLSIL.

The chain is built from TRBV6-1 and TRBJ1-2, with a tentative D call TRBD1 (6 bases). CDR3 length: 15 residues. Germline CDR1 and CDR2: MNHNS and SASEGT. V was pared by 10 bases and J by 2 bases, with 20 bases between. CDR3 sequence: CAIIQTGTSNYGYTF. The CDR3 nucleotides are TGTGCCATTATACAGACCGGGACATCGAACTATGGCTACACCTTC.

CDR3 region: CASSLKGGGGNTIYF. The CDR3 DNA reads TGTGCCAGCAGCTTGAAAGGCGGGGGTGGAAACACCATATATTTT. This rearrangement joins TRBV5-4 to TRBJ1-3, with D possibly being TRBD1 (5 bases). The CDR3 runs 15 residues. From germline, CDR1 is SGHNT and CDR2 YYREEE (reference sequence). Deletions cut 1 base from V and 3 bases from J, with 11 bases between. Drawing the rest from reference TRBV5-4 and TRBJ1-3, the complete variable domain is ETGVTQSPTHLIKTRGQQVTLRCSSQSGHNTVSWYQQALGQGPQFIFQYYREEENGRGNFPPRFSGLQFPNYSSELNVNALELDDSALYLCASSLKGGGGNTIYFGEGSWLTVV.

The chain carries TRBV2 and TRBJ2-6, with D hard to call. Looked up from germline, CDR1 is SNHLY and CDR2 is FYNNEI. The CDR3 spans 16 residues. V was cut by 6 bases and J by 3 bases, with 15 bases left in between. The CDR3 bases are TGTGCCAGCAGCGCGTCCGGCGCGAGTGGGGCCAACGTCCTGACTTTC. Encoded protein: CASSASGASGANVLTF.

In DNA form, the CDR3 reads TGTGCCAGCAGCTTGGGACAGAGGGCCCCCTACGAGCAGTACTTC. Translated, it gives CASSLGQRAPYEQYF. The chain couples TRBV5-6 to TRBJ2-7, with D possibly being TRBD1 or TRBD2 (5 bases each). Germline V gives CDR1 SGHDT, CDR2 YYEEEE. The CDR3 spans 15 residues. V dropped 0 bases and J dropped 2 bases, with 12 bases sitting between them.

CDR3 DNA: TGTGCCAGCTCACTACAGTCCAGGGCAGGACGCTACGAGCAGTACTTC. This gives the protein CASSLQSRAGRYEQYF. The chain joins TRBV18 to TRBJ2-5; D is perhaps TRBD1 (5 bases). The end of the DNA fits TRBJ2-7 better, so the J call may be wrong. The CDR3 extends over 16 amino acids. Looked up from germline, CDR1 is KGHSH and CDR2 is LQKENI.

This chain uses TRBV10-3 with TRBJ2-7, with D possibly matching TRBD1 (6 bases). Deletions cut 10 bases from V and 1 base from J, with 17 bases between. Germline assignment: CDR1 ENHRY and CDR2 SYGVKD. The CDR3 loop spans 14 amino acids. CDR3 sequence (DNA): TGTGCCACCCGGTGGACAGATGTGTCCTACGAGCAGTACTTC. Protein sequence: CATRWTDVSYEQYF.

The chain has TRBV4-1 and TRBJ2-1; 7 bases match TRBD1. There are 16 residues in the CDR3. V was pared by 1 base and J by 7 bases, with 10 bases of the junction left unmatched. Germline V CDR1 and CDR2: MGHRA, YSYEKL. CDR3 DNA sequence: TGCGCCAGCAGCCAAGCCCCTAGAAACAGGGGTAATGAGCAGTTCTTC. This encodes CASSQAPRNRGNEQFF.

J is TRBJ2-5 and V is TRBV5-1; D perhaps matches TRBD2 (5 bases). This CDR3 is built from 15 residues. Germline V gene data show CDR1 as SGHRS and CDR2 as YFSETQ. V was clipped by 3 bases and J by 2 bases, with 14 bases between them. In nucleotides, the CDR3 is TGCGCCAGCAGCTGGAACGGCGGGCCGCAAGAGACCCAGTACTTC. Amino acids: CASSWNGGPQETQYF.

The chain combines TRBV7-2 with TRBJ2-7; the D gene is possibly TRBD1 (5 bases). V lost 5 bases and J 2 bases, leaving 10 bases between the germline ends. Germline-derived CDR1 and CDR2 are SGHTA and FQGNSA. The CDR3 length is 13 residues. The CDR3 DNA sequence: TGTGCCAGCAGCACAGGACCGGCCTACGAGCAGTACTTC. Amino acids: CASSTGPAYEQYF.

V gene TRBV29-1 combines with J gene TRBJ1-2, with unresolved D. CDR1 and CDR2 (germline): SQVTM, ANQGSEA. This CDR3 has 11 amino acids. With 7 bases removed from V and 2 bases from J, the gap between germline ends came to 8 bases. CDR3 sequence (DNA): TGCAGCGACATGAAAAACTATGGCTACACCTTC. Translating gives CSDMKNYGYTF.

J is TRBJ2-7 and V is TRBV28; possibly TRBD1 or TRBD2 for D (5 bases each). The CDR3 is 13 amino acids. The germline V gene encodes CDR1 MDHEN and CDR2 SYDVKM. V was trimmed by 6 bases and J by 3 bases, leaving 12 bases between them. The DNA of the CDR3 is TGTGCCAGCAGCCGGGACCGCCGCTACGAGCAGTACTTC. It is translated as CASSRDRRYEQYF.

The CDR3 DNA reads TGTGCCAGCTCACCAAGCGAGTCCTACGAGCAGTACTTC. Protein product: CASSPSESYEQYF. This sequence joins TRBV18 and TRBJ2-7, with no clear D. This CDR3 contains 13 residues. Looked up from germline, CDR1 is KGHSH and CDR2 is LQKENI. The V gene lost 2 bases and the J gene lost 1 base, with 6 bases spanning the gap.

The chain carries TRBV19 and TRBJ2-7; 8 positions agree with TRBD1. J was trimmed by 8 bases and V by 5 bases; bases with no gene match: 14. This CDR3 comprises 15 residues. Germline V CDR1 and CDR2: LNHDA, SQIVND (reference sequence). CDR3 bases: TGTGCCAGTAGTGGAGAAGCTGGACAGGGTTTGAAGCAGTACTTC. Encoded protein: CASSGEAGQGLKQYF.

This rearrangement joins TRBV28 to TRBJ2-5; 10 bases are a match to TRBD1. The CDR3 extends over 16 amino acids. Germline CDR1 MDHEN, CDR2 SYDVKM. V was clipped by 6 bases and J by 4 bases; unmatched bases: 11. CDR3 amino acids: CASSSSGTGVRETQYF. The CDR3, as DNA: TGTGCCAGCAGCTCCTCCGGGACAGGGGTTCGAGAGACCCAGTACTTC. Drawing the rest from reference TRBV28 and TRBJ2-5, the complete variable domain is DVKVTQSSRYLVKRTGEKVFLECVQDMDHENMFWYRQDPGLGLRLIYFSYDVKMKEKGDIPEGYSVSREKKERFSLILESASTNQTSMYLCASSSSGTGVRETQYFGPGTRLLVL.

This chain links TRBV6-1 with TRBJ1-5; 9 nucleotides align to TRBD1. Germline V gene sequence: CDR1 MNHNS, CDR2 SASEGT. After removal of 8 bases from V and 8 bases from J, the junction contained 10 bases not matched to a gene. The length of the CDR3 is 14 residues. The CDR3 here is CASAGTGILEPQHF. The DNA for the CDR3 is TGTGCCAGCGCAGGGACAGGGATTTTAGAGCCCCAGCATTTT.

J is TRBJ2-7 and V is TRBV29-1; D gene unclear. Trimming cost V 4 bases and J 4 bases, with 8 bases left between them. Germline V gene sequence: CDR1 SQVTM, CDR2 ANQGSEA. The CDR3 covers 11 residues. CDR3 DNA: TGCAGCGTTGTCCTAAGTTACGAGCAGTACTTC. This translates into CSVVLSYEQYF.

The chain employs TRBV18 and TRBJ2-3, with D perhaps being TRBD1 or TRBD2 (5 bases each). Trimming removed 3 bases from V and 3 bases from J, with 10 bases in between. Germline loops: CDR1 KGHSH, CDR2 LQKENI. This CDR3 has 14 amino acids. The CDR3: CASSPGKGTDTQYF. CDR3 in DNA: TGTGCCAGCTCACCCGGGAAGGGGACAGATACGCAGTATTTT. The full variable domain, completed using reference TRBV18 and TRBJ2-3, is NAGVMQNPRHLVRRRGQEARLRCSPMKGHSHVYWYRQLPEEGLKFMVYLQKENIIDESGMPKERFSAEFPKEGPSILRIQQVVRGDSAAYFCASSPGKGTDTQYFGPGTRLTVL.

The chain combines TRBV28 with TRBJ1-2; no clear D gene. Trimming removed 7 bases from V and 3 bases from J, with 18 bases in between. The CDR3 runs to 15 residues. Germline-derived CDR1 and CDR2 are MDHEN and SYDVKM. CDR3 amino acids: CASTNPLGSDYGYTF. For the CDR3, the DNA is TGTGCCAGCACTAACCCTCTAGGGAGTGACTATGGCTACACCTTC.

DNA of the CDR3: TGTGCCAGCAGCTTTCTCGGGACAGACTATGGCTACACCTTC. As protein: CASSFLGTDYGYTF. The chain links TRBV7-9 to TRBJ1-2; 7 positions agree with TRBD1. The V segment lost 3 bases and the J segment 3 bases; nucleotides outside the gene matches: 4. The germline CDR1 and CDR2 sequences are SEHNR and FQNEAQ (reference sequence). The CDR3 is made up of 14 amino acids.

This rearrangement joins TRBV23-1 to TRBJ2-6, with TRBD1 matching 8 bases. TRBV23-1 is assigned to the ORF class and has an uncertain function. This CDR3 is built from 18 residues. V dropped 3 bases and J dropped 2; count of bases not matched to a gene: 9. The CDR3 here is CASSQSPGGGTGANVLTF. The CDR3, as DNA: TGCGCCAGCAGTCAGAGCCCAGGGGGCGGTACTGGGGCCAACGTCCTGACTTTC.

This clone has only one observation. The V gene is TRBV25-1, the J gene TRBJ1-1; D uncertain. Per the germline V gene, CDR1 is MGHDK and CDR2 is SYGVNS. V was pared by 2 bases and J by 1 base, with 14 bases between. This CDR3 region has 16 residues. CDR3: CASSEPGLIGNTEAFF. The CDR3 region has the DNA TGTGCCAGCAGTGAACCGGGGTTGATTGGGAACACTGAAGCTTTCTTT.

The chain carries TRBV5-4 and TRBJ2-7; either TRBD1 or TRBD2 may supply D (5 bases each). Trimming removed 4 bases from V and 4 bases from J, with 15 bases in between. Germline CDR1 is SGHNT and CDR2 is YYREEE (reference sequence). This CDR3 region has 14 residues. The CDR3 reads CASSRGENVYEQYF. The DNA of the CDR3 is TGTGCCAGCAGCCGAGGGGAGAATGTGTACGAGCAGTACTTC.

Written as DNA, the CDR3 is TGCGCCAGCAGCCTCCAACCGGGACAGGGGATCTACGAGCAGTACTTC. Amino acids: CASSLQPGQGIYEQYF. The rearrangement uses TRBV4-1 and TRBJ2-7, with 10 bases fitting TRBD1. Per germline, CDR1 MGHRA and CDR2 YSYEKL. With 4 bases clipped from V and 3 bases from J, the junction kept 9 bases outside the gene matches. CDR3 length equals 16 residues.

CDR3 loop: CASSLSDRTSYEQYF. CDR3 nucleotide sequence: TGTGCCAGTAGTCTGTCCGACAGGACTTCCTACGAGCAGTACTTC. This sequence joins TRBV19 and TRBJ2-7; D perhaps matches TRBD1 (6 bases). Deletions cut 5 bases from V and 1 base from J, with 15 bases between. Germline values: CDR1 LNHDA, CDR2 SQIVND (reference sequence). This CDR3 comprises 15 residues. The variable domain in full, with the rest retrieved from reference TRBV19 and TRBJ2-7, is DGGITQSPKYLFRKEGQNVTLSCEQNLNHDAMYWYRQDPGQGLRLIYYSQIVNDFQKGDIAEGYSVSREKKESFPLTVTSAQKNPTAFYLCASSLSDRTSYEQYFGPGTRLTVT.

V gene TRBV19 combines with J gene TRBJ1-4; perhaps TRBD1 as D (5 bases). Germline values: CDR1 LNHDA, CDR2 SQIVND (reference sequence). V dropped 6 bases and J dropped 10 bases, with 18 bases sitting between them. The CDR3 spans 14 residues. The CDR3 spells CASRHRDGLLKLFF. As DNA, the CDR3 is TGTGCCAGTAGGCACCGGGACGGCCTTTTAAAACTGTTTTTT.